The 8 T cell receptor beta chains given below trace back to one sample, sequenced in a study of cytomegalovirus exposure and HLA in healthy donors. The primer mix had 60 Vbeta and 13 Jbeta primers. Profiling relied on immunoSEQ multiplex PCR, and the TCRdb table lists in-frame clones only, not all of them. This sample's table reports about 75,000 clones. The material sequenced was PBMCs. Receptors originate from a man between 18 and 35 years old in good health and CMV-seropositive.

The J gene is TRBJ2-1, the V gene TRBV29-1; no firm D call. CDR1 and CDR2 (germline): SQVTM, ANQGSEA. CDR3 length: 13 residues. V lost 8 bases and J 0 bases, leaving 11 bases between the germline ends. DNA for the CDR3: TGCAGCCTCCGACTTCCCTCCTACAATGAGCAGTTCTTC. Encoded protein: CSLRLPSYNEQFF.

This chain connects TRBV5-4 to TRBJ1-1; D perhaps matches TRBD1 (6 bases). V was clipped by 0 bases and J by 5 bases, with 17 bases between them. The CDR3 runs 16 residues. Germline lookup yields CDR1 SGHNT and CDR2 YYREEE (reference sequence). As DNA, the CDR3 is TGTGCCAGCAGCTTGGGCCCCGGGGGAGGGGGGACTGAAGCTTTCTTT. This codes for CASSLGPGGGGTEAFF.

The V call is TRBV6-4, the J call TRBJ2-1; 10 bases map to TRBD1. This CDR3 is built from 15 residues. Looked up from germline, CDR1 is MRHNA and CDR2 is SNTAGT. Trimming at V came to 4 bases and at J to 3 bases, leaving 3 bases not matched to a gene. The CDR3 spells CASSGGTGDYNEQFF. Written as DNA, the CDR3 is TGTGCCAGCAGTGGGGGGACAGGGGACTACAATGAGCAGTTCTTC.

V and J are TRBV6-6 and TRBJ1-3, with 7 bases matching TRBD1. The V segment lost 7 bases and the J segment 0 bases; nucleotides outside the gene matches: 0. CDR3 length equals 13 residues. In germline, CDR1 is MNHNY, CDR2 SVGAGI (reference sequence). CDR3 residues: CASNRGSGNTIYF. The CDR3 coding sequence is TGTGCCAGCAACAGGGGCTCTGGAAACACCATATATTTT.

The chain links TRBV6-5 to TRBJ2-1, with D possibly matching TRBD1 (6 bases). V lost 6 bases, J lost 6 bases, and 15 bases lay in between. The germline V gene has CDR1 MNHEY and CDR2 SVGAGI. The length of the CDR3 is 14 residues. CDR3: CASSYRPQGNEQFF. The CDR3 region has the DNA TGTGCCAGCAGCTACCGTCCACAGGGCAATGAGCAGTTCTTC.

The V call is TRBV9, the J call TRBJ2-2; 11 nucleotides line up with TRBD2. V gave up 2 bases and J gave up 6 bases; unmatched junction bases: 6. Germline CDR1 is SGDLS and CDR2 is YYNGEE. There are 16 residues in the CDR3. DNA of the CDR3: TGTGCCAGCAGCGTTTTGACTAGCGGGACAGCCGGGGAGCTGTTTTTT. The encoded protein is CASSVLTSGTAGELFF.

The chain uses TRBV27 and TRBJ2-5; TRBD2 might be the D (6 bases). In germline, CDR1 is MNHEY, CDR2 SMNVEV (reference sequence). The ends were cut back, 2 bases at V and 5 bases at J, with 9 bases in the middle. This CDR3 comprises 13 residues. The CDR3 reads CASSLTSRETQYF. In DNA, the CDR3 is TGTGCCAGCAGTTTAACTAGCAGGGAGACCCAGTACTTC.

The CDR3 region is CASSVGGNSPLHF. CDR3 DNA sequence: TGTGCCAGCAGTGTCGGGGGAAATTCACCCCTCCACTTT. The J gene is TRBJ1-6, the V gene TRBV6-1; D is possibly TRBD1 (5 bases). Trimming shortened V by 4 bases and J by 7 bases, and 8 bases separated the two germline ends. The CDR3 loop spans 13 amino acids. Looked up from germline, CDR1 is MNHNS and CDR2 is SASEGT.